Detailed here is one T cell receptor beta chain. The sample is drawn from a study of shared clonotypes between healthy human individuals. About the study: Every donor yielded three CD4 naive, three CD4 memory, two CD8 naive and one CD8 memory plate.

Some clones are missing from TCRdb's copy, which holds only in-frame ones; the method was immunoSEQ multiplex PCR. The data hold about 2.4 million clones, with just over 90% observed a single time. There are 19 residues in the CDR3. Germline V gives CDR1 SGHTA, CDR2 FQGNSA. The V and J ends lost 3 bases and 0 bases, in that order; junction bases with no gene match: 11. All of the donors resided in Nashville, Tennessee, and each was a Caucasian adult. What was sequenced was naive CD4+ T cells sorted from blood. Subset defined: CD45RA+ positively selected. The origin of this receptor is a man aged 18 to 35 in good health. The chain carries TRBV7-2 and TRBJ1-5; TRBD1 agrees at 10 bases. For the CDR3, the DNA is TGTGCCAGCAGCTTCGGGCAAACCGGGACAGGGGATAGCAATCAGCCCCAGCATTTT. It translates to CASSFGQTGTGDSNQPQHF.